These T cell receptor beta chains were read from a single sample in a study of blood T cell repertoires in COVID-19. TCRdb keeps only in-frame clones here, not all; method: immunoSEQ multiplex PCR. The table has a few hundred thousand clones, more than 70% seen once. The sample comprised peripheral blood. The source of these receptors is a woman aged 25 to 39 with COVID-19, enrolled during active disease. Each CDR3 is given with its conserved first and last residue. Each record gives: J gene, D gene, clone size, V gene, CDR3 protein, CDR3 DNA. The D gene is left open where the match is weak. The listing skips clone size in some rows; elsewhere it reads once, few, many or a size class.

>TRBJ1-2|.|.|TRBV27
CASSLRESNYGYTF
TGTGCCAGCAGTTTAAGGGAGTCCAACTATGGCTACACCTTC
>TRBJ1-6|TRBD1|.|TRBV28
CASLGTETGLASPLHF
TGTGCCAGCCTCGGGACAGAAACCGGACTAGCCTCACCCCTCCACTTT
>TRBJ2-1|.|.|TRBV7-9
CASSLRQEYNEQFF
TGTGCCAGCAGCTTAAGACAGGAATACAATGAGCAGTTCTTC
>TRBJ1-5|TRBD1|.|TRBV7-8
CASSLGGQGYSQPQHF
TGTGCCAGCAGCTTAGGGGGACAGGGATATAGTCAGCCCCAGCATTTT
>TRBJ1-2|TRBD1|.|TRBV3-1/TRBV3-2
CASSQVVTGAYGYTF
TGTGCCAGCAGCCAAGTGGTTACAGGGGCCTATGGCTACACCTTC
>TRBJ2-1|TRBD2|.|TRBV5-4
CASSRTSGRAVGFNEQFF
TGTGCCAGCAGCAGGACTAGCGGGAGGGCCGTAGGTTTCAATGAGCAGTTCTTC
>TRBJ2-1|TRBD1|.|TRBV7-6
CASSLGTGGNNEQFF
TGTGCCAGCAGCTTAGGGACAGGGGGCAACAATGAGCAGTTCTTC
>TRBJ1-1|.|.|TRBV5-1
CASSLEGSEAFF
TGCGCCAGCAGCTTGGAAGGGAGTGAAGCTTTCTTT
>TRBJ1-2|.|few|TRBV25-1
CASSRQPLDYGYTF
TGTGCCAGCAGCCGACAGCCCTTAGACTATGGCTACACCTTC
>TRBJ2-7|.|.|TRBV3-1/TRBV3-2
CASSRSDIYEQYF
TGTGCCAGCAGCCGGTCGGACATCTACGAGCAGTACTTC
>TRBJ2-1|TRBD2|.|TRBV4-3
CASSQGTSGGPYNEQFF
TGCGCCAGCAGCCAAGGGACTAGCGGGGGGCCCTACAATGAGCAGTTCTTC
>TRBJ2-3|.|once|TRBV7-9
CASSPTWGTDTQYF
TGTGCCAGCAGCCCGACATGGGGCACAGATACGCAGTATTTT
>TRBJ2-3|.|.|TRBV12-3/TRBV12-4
CASSPGPDTQYF
TGTGCCAGCAGCCCCGGTCCAGATACGCAGTATTTT
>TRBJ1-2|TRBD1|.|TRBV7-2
CASSSGSKGQGMGGYTF
TGTGCCAGCAGCTCGGGCTCCAAGGGACAGGGAATGGGGGGCTACACCTTC
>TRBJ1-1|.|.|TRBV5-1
CASSPGGGDTEAFF
TGCGCCAGCAGCCCTGGAGGGGGGGACACTGAAGCTTTCTTT
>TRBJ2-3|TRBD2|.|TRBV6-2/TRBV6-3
CASSGRRETDTQYF
TGTGCCAGCAGCGGAAGGCGGGAGACAGATACGCAGTATTTT
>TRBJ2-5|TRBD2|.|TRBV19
CASTLGYGEGETQYF
TGTGCCAGTACCCTAGGGTACGGGGAGGGGGAGACCCAGTACTTC
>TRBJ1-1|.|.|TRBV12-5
CASGLGQGLLNTEAFF
TGTGCTAGTGGTTTGGGGCAGGGGCTTTTGAACACTGAAGCTTTCTTT
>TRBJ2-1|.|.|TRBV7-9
CASSSDIGTPRQFF
TGTGCCAGCAGCAGCGATATCGGGACTCCGCGTCAGTTCTTC
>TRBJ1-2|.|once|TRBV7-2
CASSLSGGNYGYTF
TGTGCCAGCAGCTTAAGTGGGGGGAACTATGGCTACACCTTC
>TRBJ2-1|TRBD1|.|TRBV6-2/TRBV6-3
CASSSQPLTGPGGEQFF
TGTGCCAGCAGTTCTCAGCCCCTGACAGGGCCCGGCGGTGAGCAGTTCTTC
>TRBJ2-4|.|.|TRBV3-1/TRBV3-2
CASSQVTKSIQYF
TGTGCCAGCAGCCAAGTAACTAAGAGCATTCAGTACTTC
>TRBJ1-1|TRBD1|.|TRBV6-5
CASSYRRGGMGTEAFF
TGTGCCAGCAGTTACCGTAGAGGGGGCATGGGGACTGAAGCTTTCTTT
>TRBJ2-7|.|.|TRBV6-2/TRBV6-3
CASSYSTGTSEQYF
TGTGCCAGCAGTTACAGTACAGGGACGAGCGAGCAGTACTTC
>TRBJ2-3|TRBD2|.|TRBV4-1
CASSQVVLSGRAVDTQYF
TGCGCCAGCAGCCAAGTGGTCCTTAGCGGGAGGGCCGTAGATACGCAGTATTTT